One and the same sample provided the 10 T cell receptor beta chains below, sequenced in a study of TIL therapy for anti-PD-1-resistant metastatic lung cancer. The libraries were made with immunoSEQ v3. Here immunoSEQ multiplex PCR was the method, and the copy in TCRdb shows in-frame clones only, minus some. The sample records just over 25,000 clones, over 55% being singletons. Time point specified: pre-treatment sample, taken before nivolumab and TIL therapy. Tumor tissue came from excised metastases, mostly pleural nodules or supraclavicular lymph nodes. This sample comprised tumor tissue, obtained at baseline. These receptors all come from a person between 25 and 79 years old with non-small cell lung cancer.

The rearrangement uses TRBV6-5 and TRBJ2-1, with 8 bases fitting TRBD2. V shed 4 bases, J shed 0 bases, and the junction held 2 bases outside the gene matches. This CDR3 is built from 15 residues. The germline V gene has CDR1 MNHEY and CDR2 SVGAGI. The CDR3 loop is CASSWGTSSYNEQFF. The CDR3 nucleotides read TGTGCCAGCAGTTGGGGGACTAGCTCCTACAATGAGCAGTTCTTC.

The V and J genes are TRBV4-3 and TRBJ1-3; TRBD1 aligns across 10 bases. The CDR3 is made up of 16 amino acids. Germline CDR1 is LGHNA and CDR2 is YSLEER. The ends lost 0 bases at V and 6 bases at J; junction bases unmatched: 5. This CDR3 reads CASSQDLDRGQNTIYF. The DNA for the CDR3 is TGCGCCAGCAGCCAAGATCTTGACAGGGGGCAAAACACCATATATTTT.

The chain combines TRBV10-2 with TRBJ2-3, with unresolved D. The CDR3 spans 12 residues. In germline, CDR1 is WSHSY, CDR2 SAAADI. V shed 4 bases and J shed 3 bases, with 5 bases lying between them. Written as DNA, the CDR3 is TGCGCCAGCAGTGCACGTACAGATACGCAGTATTTT. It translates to CASSARTDTQYF.

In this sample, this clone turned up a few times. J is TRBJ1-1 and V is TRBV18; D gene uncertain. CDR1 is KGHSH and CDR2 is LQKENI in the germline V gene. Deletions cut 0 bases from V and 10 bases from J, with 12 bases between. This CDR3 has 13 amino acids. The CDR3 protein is CASSPPTGRGAFF. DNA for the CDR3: TGTGCCAGCTCACCACCGACTGGACGGGGAGCTTTCTTT.

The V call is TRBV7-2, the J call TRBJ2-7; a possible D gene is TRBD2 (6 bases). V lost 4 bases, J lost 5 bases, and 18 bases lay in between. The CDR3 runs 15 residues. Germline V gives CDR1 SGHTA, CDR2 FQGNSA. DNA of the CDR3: TGTGCCAGCAGCTCGGGGACTCCCCCTTTTGACGAGCAGTACTTC. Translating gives CASSSGTPPFDEQYF.

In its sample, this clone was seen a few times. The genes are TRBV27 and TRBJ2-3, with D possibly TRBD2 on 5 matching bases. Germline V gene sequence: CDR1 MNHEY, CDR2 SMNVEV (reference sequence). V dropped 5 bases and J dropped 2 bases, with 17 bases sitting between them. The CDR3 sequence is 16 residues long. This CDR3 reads CASSPPGITLTDTQYF. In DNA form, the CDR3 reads TGTGCCAGCAGTCCCCCGGGGATCACACTCACAGATACGCAGTATTTT.

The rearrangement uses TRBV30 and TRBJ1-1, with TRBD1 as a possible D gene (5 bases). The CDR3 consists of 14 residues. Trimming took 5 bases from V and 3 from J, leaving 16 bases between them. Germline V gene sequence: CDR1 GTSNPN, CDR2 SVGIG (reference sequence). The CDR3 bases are TGTGCCTGGCATAAAAACCAGGGCTACACTGAAGCTTTCTTT. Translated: CAWHKNQGYTEAFF.

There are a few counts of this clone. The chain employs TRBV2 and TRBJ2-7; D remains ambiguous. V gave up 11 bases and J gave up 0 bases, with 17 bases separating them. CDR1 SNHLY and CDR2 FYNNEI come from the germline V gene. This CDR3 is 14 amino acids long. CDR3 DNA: TGTGCCGTACAATACCTGGACCTCTCCTACGAGCAGTACTTC. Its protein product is CAVQYLDLSYEQYF.

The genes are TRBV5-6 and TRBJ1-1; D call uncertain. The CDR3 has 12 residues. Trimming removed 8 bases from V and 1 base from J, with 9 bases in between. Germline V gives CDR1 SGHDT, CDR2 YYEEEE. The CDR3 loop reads CASNQWNTEAFF. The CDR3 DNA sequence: TGTGCCAGTAACCAATGGAACACTGAAGCTTTCTTT.

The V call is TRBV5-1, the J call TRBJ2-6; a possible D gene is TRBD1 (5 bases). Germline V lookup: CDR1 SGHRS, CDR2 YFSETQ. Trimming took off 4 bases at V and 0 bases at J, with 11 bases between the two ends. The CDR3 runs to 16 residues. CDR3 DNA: TGCGCCAGCAGCCCGGACACAAGCTCTGGGGCCAACGTCCTGACTTTC. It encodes CASSPDTSSGANVLTF.